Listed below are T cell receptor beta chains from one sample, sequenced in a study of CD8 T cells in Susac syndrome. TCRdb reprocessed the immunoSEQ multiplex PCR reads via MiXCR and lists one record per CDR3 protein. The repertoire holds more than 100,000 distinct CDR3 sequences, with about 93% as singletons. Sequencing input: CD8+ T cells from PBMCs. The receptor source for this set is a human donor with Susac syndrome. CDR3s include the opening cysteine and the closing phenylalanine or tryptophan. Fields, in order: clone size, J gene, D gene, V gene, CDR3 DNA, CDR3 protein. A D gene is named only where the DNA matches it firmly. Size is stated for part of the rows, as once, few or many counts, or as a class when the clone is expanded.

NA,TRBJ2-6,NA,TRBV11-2,TGTGCCAGCAGCTTAGGGCCAGGGGCCAACGTCCTGACTTTC,CASSLGPGANVLTF
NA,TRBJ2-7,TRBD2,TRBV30,TGTGCCTGGAGGATCGACGGGGGGGCCTACGAGCAGTACTTC,CAWRIDGGAYEQYF
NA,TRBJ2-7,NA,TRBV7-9,TGTGCCAGCAGCCCTAGGGACGAGCAGTACTTC,CASSPRDEQYF
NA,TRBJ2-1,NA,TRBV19,TGTGCCAGTAGTGGGGCGGTAGCCCTCAATGAGCAGTTCTTC,CASSGAVALNEQFF
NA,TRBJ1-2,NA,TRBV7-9,TGTGCCAGCACCCAAACCCGGGACCTAAATAATTATGGCTACACCTTC,CASTQTRDLNNYGYTF
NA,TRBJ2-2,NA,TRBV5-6,TGTGCCAGCAGCTTGGGGGGGAACACCGGGGAGCTGTTTTTT,CASSLGGNTGELFF
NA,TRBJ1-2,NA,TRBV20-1,TGCAGTGCTGGAGGGGGGCCGGAGGATGGCTACACCTTC,CSAGGGPEDGYTF
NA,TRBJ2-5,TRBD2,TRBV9,TGTGCCAGCAGCGTAGCCGCTAGCGGGGGACAAGAGACCCAGTACTTC,CASSVAASGGQETQYF
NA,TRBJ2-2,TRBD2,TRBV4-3,TGCGCCAGCAGCCAAGGGCTAGCGGGGGGGCGGGAGCTGTTTTTT,CASSQGLAGGRELFF
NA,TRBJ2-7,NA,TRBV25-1,TGTGCCAGCAGTGCCAGGGCTGGGTACGAGCAGTACTTC,CASSARAGYEQYF
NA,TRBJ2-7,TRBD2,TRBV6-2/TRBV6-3,TGTGCCAGCAGTCCTAGCGGGGGCTACGAGCAGTACTTC,CASSPSGGYEQYF
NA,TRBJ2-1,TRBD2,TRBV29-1,TGCAGCGTTGTAGGGACAGTCGCGGGGGGGGAGCAGTTCTTC,CSVVGTVAGGEQFF
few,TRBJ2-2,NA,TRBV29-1,TGCAGCGTTGATAGGGACGGAAACACCGGGGAGCTGTTTTTT,CSVDRDGNTGELFF
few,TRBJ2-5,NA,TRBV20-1,TGCAGTGCTAGTTCCGGGGGAGAGACCCAGTACTTC,CSASSGGETQYF
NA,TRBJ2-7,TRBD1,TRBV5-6,TGTGCCAGCAGCTCAGCCGGGACAGACTACGAGCAGTACTTC,CASSSAGTDYEQYF
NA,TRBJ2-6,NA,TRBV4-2,TGTGCCAGCAGCCAAGATCTAGTGGAAGTAGGGGCCAACGTCCTGACTTTC,CASSQDLVEVGANVLTF
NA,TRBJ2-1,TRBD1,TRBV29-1,TGCAGCGTTGACCAACCAGGCGGGACAGGGGACAATGAGCAGTTCTTC,CSVDQPGGTGDNEQFF
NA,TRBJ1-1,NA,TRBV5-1,TGCGCCAGCAGCTTGGTCGTCGGCACTGAAGCTTTCTTT,CASSLVVGTEAFF
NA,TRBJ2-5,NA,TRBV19,TGTGCCAGTAGTATGATGCGGGGAGAGACCCAGTACTTC,CASSMMRGETQYF
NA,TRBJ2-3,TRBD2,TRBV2,TGTGCCAGCAGTAGGACTAGCGGGGTGAGCACAGATACGCAGTATTTT,CASSRTSGVSTDTQYF
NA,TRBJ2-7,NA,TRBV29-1,TGCAGCGTTGAGACCGGGGCCTACGAGCAGTACTTC,CSVETGAYEQYF
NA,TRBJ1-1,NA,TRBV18,TGTGCCAGCTCTCGGGGGGGGCTCGTGAACACTGAAGCTTTCTTT,CASSRGGLVNTEAFF
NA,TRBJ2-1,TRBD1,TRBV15,TGTGCCACCAGCAGAGATTCCAGGGGGCCCAGCTCCTACAATGAGCAGTTCTTC,CATSRDSRGPSSYNEQFF
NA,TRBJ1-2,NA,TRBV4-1,TGCGCCAGCAGCTACGGGATGGGGCCGGACTATGGCTACACCTTC,CASSYGMGPDYGYTF
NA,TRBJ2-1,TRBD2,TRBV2,TGTGCCAGCAAGGGAGGGAGCTCCTACAATGAGCAGTTCTTC,CASKGGSSYNEQFF
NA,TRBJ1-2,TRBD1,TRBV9,TGTGCCAGCAGCCCCCGACAGGGACCTTACTATGGCTACACCTTC,CASSPRQGPYYGYTF
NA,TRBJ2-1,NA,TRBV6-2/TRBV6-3,TGTGCCAGCAAAGTAGGGGGCAATGAGCAGTTCTTC,CASKVGGNEQFF
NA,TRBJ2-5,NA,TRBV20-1,TGCAGTGCTAGAGATCTCGGAGGGTCAGGGGGAGAGACCCAGTACTTC,CSARDLGGSGGETQYF
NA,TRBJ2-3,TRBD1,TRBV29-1,TGCAGCGTTGCACAGGGGGTCACAGATACGCAGTATTTT,CSVAQGVTDTQYF
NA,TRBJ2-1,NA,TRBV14,TGTGCCAGCAGCCACGACGGGACTCTTCTCTACAATGAGCAGTTCTTC,CASSHDGTLLYNEQFF
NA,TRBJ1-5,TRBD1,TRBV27,TGTGCCAGCGTAGAGGGGGCAGTTCGTCAGCCCCAGCATTTT,CASVEGAVRQPQHF
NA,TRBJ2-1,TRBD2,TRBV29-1,TGCAGCGTTGTCCTAGCGGGGGGTTACAATGAGCAGTTCTTC,CSVVLAGGYNEQFF
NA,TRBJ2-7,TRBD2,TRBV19,TGTGCCAGTAGAGCGGGATCCCTCTACGAGCAGTACTTC,CASRAGSLYEQYF
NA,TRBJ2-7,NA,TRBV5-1,TGCGCCAGCAGCTTGGATGCAGGGGCCTCCTACGAGCAGTACTTC,CASSLDAGASYEQYF
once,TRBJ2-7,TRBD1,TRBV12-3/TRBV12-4,TGTGCCAGCATCTGGGGACAGGGTGAATCCCACGAGCAGTACTTC,CASIWGQGESHEQYF
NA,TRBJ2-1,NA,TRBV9,TGTGCCAGCAGCGTAGGGGGACTCCAATACAATGAGCAGTTCTTC,CASSVGGLQYNEQFF
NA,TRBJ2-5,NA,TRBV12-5,TGTGCTAGTGGTTTGTTCGACTACTGGAATCGGTACTTC,CASGLFDYWNRYF
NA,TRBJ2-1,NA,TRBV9,TGTGCCAGCAGCGTAGGGTCCAATGAGCAGTTCTTC,CASSVGSNEQFF
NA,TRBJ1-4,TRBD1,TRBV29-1,TGCAGCGCCAGCGGTCGGGACAGGGGAAGCGGGGATGGCGAAAAACTGTTTTTT,CSASGRDRGSGDGEKLFF
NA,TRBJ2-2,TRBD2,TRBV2,TGTGCCTATAAGCGGGGGGACAACACCGGGGAGCTGTTTTTT,CAYKRGDNTGELFF
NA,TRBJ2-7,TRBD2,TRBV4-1,TGCGCCAGCAGCCAAGAACCGGGACTAGCGGCCTACGAGCAGTACTTC,CASSQEPGLAAYEQYF
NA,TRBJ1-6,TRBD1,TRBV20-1,TGCAGTGCTAGCCCGGGACAGGGAAATAATTCACCCCTCCACTTT,CSASPGQGNNSPLHF
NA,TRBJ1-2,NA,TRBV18,TGTGCCAGCTCAAGTGGGTTTTCGGAGTCTAACTATGGCTACACCTTC,CASSSGFSESNYGYTF
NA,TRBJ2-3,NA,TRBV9,TGTGCCAGCAGCGTCTACAGCGGCATCACAGATACGCAGTATTTT,CASSVYSGITDTQYF
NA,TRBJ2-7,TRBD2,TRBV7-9,TGTGCCAGCAGAGACCCATATAGCGGGGAGCAGTACTTC,CASRDPYSGEQYF
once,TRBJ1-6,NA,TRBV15,TGTGCCACCAGCAGAGCTAGGGGTGACAATTCACCCCTCCACTTT,CATSRARGDNSPLHF
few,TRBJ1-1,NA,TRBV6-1,TGTGCCAGCAGTGAAGACTCCGGTTATATTAACACTGAAGCTTTCTTT,CASSEDSGYINTEAFF
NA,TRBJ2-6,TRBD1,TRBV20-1,TGCAGTGCAAGGGACAGGGGGCGAGGGGCCAACGTCCTGACTTTC,CSARDRGRGANVLTF
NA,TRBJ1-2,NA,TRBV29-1,TGCAGCGTTGCGTCAGGGGAGGTTGGCTACACCTTC,CSVASGEVGYTF